The 26 T cell receptor beta chains below come from one sample, sequenced in a study of blood T cell repertoires in COVID-19. Sequencing used immunoSEQ multiplex PCR; TCRdb keeps in-frame clones, though not all of them. The sample includes over 45,000 clones, roughly nine tenths of them seen just once. Sequencing used peripheral blood. The receptors come from a woman aged 80 or over with acute or convalescent COVID-19.

The DNA of the CDR3 is TGTGCCATCAGTGACGGGACTAGCGGGGGGACGTACGAGCAGTACTTC. This encodes CAISDGTSGGTYEQYF. The chain is built from TRBV10-3 and TRBJ2-7; 15 bases are a match to TRBD2. The trim removed 3 bases at V and 4 bases at J, leaving 4 bases unmatched. The CDR3 extends over 16 amino acids. From germline, CDR1 is ENHRY and CDR2 SYGVKD.

V gene TRBV6-5 combines with J gene TRBJ1-6; D gene uncertain. Per the germline V gene, CDR1 is MNHEY and CDR2 is SVGAGI. The CDR3 covers 14 residues. Trimming pared 6 bases from V and 5 bases from J, leaving 11 bases between. The CDR3 protein is CASSLGLNNSPLHF. The DNA for the CDR3 is TGTGCCAGCAGCCTAGGACTGAATAATTCACCCCTCCACTTT.

V usage is TRBV2 and J usage is TRBJ2-1; TRBD2 might be the D (6 bases). The CDR3 sequence is 15 residues long. Germline CDR1 is SNHLY and CDR2 is FYNNEI. Between the trimmed V and J ends, which lost 7 bases and 3 bases, there was a span of 16 bases. CDR3 in DNA: TGTGCCAGCACAAAGGAGGCGGGGCGCTACAATGAGCAGTTCTTC. This encodes CASTKEAGRYNEQFF. Full variable domain (outside the CDR3, taken from reference TRBV2 and TRBJ2-1): EPEVTQTPSHQVTQMGQEVILRCVPISNHLYFYWYRQILGQKVEFLVSFYNNEISEKSEIFDDQFSVERPDGSNFTLKIRSTKLEDSAMYFCASTKEAGRYNEQFFGPGTRLTVL.

V usage is TRBV30 and J usage is TRBJ1-3; D ambiguous. V lost 4 bases and J lost 3, with 7 bases in between. The CDR3 is 12 amino acids. Germline values: CDR1 GTSNPN, CDR2 SVGIG (reference sequence). CDR3 sequence reads: CAWTPGGNTIYF. CDR3 in DNA: TGTGCCTGGACTCCCGGTGGAAACACCATATATTTT.

The CDR3 DNA is TGCGCCAGCAGCTACGGACATGGGACAGATACGCAGTATTTT. Encoded protein: CASSYGHGTDTQYF. This chain links TRBV5-1 with TRBJ2-3, with a tentative D call TRBD1 (5 bases). Germline V gives CDR1 SGHRS, CDR2 YFSETQ. V was trimmed by 3 bases and J by 3 bases, leaving 11 bases between them. The CDR3 covers 14 residues. The entire variable domain, with the rest obtained from reference TRBV5-1 and TRBJ2-3, is as follows: KAGVTQTPRYLIKTRGQQVTLSCSPISGHRSVSWYQQTPGQGLQFLFEYFSETQRNKGNFPGRFSGRQFSNSRSEMNVSTLELGDSALYLCASSYGHGTDTQYFGPGTRLTVL.

J is TRBJ2-7 and V is TRBV7-2; TRBD2 aligns across 9 bases. This CDR3 region has 14 residues. Trimming removed 5 bases from V and 3 bases from J; junction bases left unmatched: 5. From germline, CDR1 is SGHTA and CDR2 FQGNSA. The CDR3 DNA sequence: TGTGCCAGCAGCCCCGGGACTAGCATCTACGAGCAGTACTTC. It encodes CASSPGTSIYEQYF.

The chain has TRBV24-1 and TRBJ1-5; weak D call: TRBD1 (6 bases). CDR3 length equals 15 residues. The germline CDR1 and CDR2 sequences are KGHDR and SFDVKD. V was trimmed by 7 bases and J by 5 bases, leaving 17 bases between them. The CDR3 spells CATSSGEAGDQPQHF. CDR3 sequence (DNA): TGTGCCACCAGCTCAGGGGAAGCTGGGGATCAGCCCCAGCATTTT.

This clone appeared a single time. The rearrangement links TRBV2 to TRBJ1-5; unclear D gene. CDR3 length: 17 residues. Germline V gene data show CDR1 as SNHLY and CDR2 as FYNNEI. V was clipped by 5 bases and J by 4 bases, with 21 bases between them. The CDR3 region has the DNA TGTGCCAGCAGTAACCTTCAGACAAAGAGAAGTAATCAGCCCCAGCATTTT. Encoded protein: CASSNLQTKRSNQPQHF.

Only a few counts were recorded for this clone. V and J are TRBV20-1 and TRBJ1-2; D gene unclear. V was pared by 3 bases and J by 2 bases, with 7 bases between. Germline assignment: CDR1 DFQATT and CDR2 SNEGSKA (reference sequence). The CDR3 totals 12 residues. CDR3 nucleotides: TGCAGTGCTAGTCAACAGAACTATGGCTACACCTTC. Residues: CSASQQNYGYTF.

The rearrangement joins TRBV30 to TRBJ2-5; the D gene is possibly TRBD2 (5 bases). The CDR3 contains 14 residues. Trimming took 0 bases from V and 5 from J, leaving 13 bases between them. Germline CDR1 is GTSNPN and CDR2 is SVGIG (reference sequence). DNA of the CDR3: TGTGCCTGGAGTGTATCACTAGGCCGGGAGACCCAGTACTTC. Amino acids: CAWSVSLGRETQYF.

There are a few counts of this clone. The chain joins TRBV29-1 to TRBJ1-1; no reliable D call. The length of the CDR3 is 13 residues. The germline gives CDR1 SQVTM, CDR2 ANQGSEA. V was pared by 4 bases and J by 6 bases, with 15 bases between. This chain's CDR3 is CSVAEDTWAEAFF. In DNA form, the CDR3 reads TGCAGCGTTGCCGAAGACACATGGGCTGAAGCTTTCTTT.

The J gene is TRBJ2-6, the V gene TRBV7-9, with D uncertain. CDR1 is SEHNR and CDR2 is FQNEAQ in the germline V gene (reference sequence). Trimming stripped 7 bases from V and 0 bases from J, with 10 bases between. The CDR3 is 15 residues long. The CDR3 nucleotides are TGTGCCAGCACCCCAACCGGCTCTGGGGCCAACGTCCTGACTTTC. As protein: CASTPTGSGANVLTF.

The chain couples TRBV19 to TRBJ2-3; 8 bases are a match to TRBD1. Germline CDR1 is LNHDA and CDR2 is SQIVND (reference sequence). The CDR3 is 14 residues long. With 2 bases clipped from V and 5 bases from J, the junction kept 3 bases outside the gene matches. CDR3 DNA sequence: TGTGCCAGTAGTATACAGGGGGCGAAAGATACGCAGTATTTT. As protein: CASSIQGAKDTQYF.

The V call is TRBV7-6, the J call TRBJ1-2, with a tentative D call TRBD1 (6 bases). Between the trimmed V and J ends, which lost 2 bases and 2 bases, there was a span of 6 bases. The CDR3 is 13 amino acids. CDR1 is SGHVS and CDR2 is FNYEAQ in the germline V gene. This CDR3 reads CASSLQGNYGYTF. For the CDR3, the DNA is TGTGCCAGCAGCTTACAGGGGAACTATGGCTACACCTTC.

The chain is built from TRBV5-5 and TRBJ2-7; TRBD1 matches 9 bases. CDR1 is SGHKS and CDR2 is YYEKEE in the germline V gene (reference sequence). V was pared by 3 bases and J by 0 bases, with 4 bases of the junction left unmatched. CDR3 length: 15 amino acids. CDR3: CASSSRQGGSYEQYF. The CDR3 region has the DNA TGTGCCAGCAGCTCACGACAGGGGGGCTCCTACGAGCAGTACTTC.

CDR3 bases: TGTGCCAGCAGCTTGTTGACTGCGAATCAGCCCCAGCATTTT. Its translation is CASSLLTANQPQHF. The chain has TRBV5-6 and TRBJ1-5; D not certain. The ends were cut back, 1 base at V and 4 bases at J, with 9 bases in the middle. The germline gives CDR1 SGHDT, CDR2 YYEEEE. This CDR3 contains 14 residues.

This chain uses TRBV19 with TRBJ1-1; D unresolved. The germline gives CDR1 LNHDA, CDR2 SQIVND (reference sequence). The CDR3 spans 15 residues. Between the trimmed V and J ends, which lost 1 base and 0 bases, there was a span of 9 bases. The CDR3 sequence is CASSIVETMNTEAFF. The CDR3 DNA sequence: TGTGCCAGTAGTATAGTCGAGACAATGAACACTGAAGCTTTCTTT.

The chain couples TRBV4-2 to TRBJ2-5; 8 positions match TRBD2. The CDR3 is 15 residues long. The V gene end was trimmed by 4 bases and the J gene end by 1 base; junction bases not matched to a gene: 5. The germline V gene has CDR1 LGHNA and CDR2 YNFKEQ. As DNA, the CDR3 is TGTGCCAGCAGCCCGCTCGGGGGGGCCCAAGAGACCCAGTACTTC. It specifies CASSPLGGAQETQYF.

The rearrangement uses TRBV24-1 and TRBJ2-3; 13 bases map to TRBD2. V was pared by 3 bases and J by 1 base, with 3 bases of the junction left unmatched. There are 17 residues in the CDR3. The V gene's germline CDR1 is KGHDR and CDR2 SFDVKD. The CDR3 sequence: CATSDPGLAGGTDTQYF. The DNA of the CDR3 is TGTGCCACCAGTGATCCCGGACTAGCGGGGGGCACAGATACGCAGTATTTT.

CDR3 protein: CASSVGGRGEQYF. CDR3 coding DNA: TGTGCCAGCAGCGTAGGGGGCAGAGGAGAGCAGTACTTC. The chain recombines TRBV9 with TRBJ2-7; D may be TRBD1 (5 bases). With 0 bases removed from V and 7 bases from J, the gap between germline ends came to 11 bases. The germline V gene has CDR1 SGDLS and CDR2 YYNGEE. The length of the CDR3 is 13 residues.

The chain joins TRBV2 to TRBJ1-1, with TRBD1 as a possible D gene (5 bases). The CDR3 is made up of 15 amino acids. Germline values: CDR1 SNHLY, CDR2 FYNNEI. V gave up 5 bases and J gave up 11 bases, with 24 bases separating them. The CDR3 is CASSSAGTAGGSAFF. CDR3 nucleotides: TGTGCCAGCAGTTCGGCCGGGACGGCGGGGGGTTCGGCTTTCTTT. The variable domain in full, completed from reference TRBV2 and TRBJ1-1, reads EPEVTQTPSHQVTQMGQEVILRCVPISNHLYFYWYRQILGQKVEFLVSFYNNEISEKSEIFDDQFSVERPDGSNFTLKIRSTKLEDSAMYFCASSSAGTAGGSAFFGQGTRLTVV.

The chain links TRBV7-2 to TRBJ2-5; no reliable D call. Germline V gene data show CDR1 as SGHTA and CDR2 as FQGNSA. V was trimmed by 3 bases and J by 5 bases, leaving 10 bases between them. The CDR3 runs to 13 residues. The CDR3 is CASSFIYGETQYF. CDR3 coding DNA: TGTGCCAGCAGCTTTATCTACGGGGAGACCCAGTACTTC.

The chain joins TRBV10-3 to TRBJ2-5, with 13 bases identical to TRBD2. The germline gives CDR1 ENHRY, CDR2 SYGVKD. V lost 10 bases to trimming and J lost 5 bases; unmatched junction nucleotides: 10. The CDR3 sequence is 15 residues long. CDR3 region: CATGPTSGGVETQYF. CDR3 DNA sequence: TGTGCCACGGGGCCCACTAGCGGGGGGGTTGAGACCCAGTACTTC.

Of note for this clone: A junction boundary mismatches the germline segment, possibly from a read error. The J gene is TRBJ2-2, the V gene TRBV7-7; TRBD2 agrees at 11 bases. Germline V gives CDR1 SSHAT, CDR2 FNYEAQ (reference sequence). CDR3 length equals 16 residues. As DNA, the CDR3 is TGTGCTAGCAGCTTAGCGGGAGGGAGCGCGTCCGGGGAGCTGTTTTTT. It encodes CASSLAGGSASGELFF. Complete variable domain (other parts from reference TRBV7-7 and TRBJ2-2): GAGVSQSPRYKVTKRGQDVTLRCDPISSHATLYWYQQALGQGPEFLTYFNYEAQPDKSGLPSDRFSAERPEGSISTLTIQRTEQRDSAMYRCASSLAGGSASGELFFGEGSRLTVL.

This clone has only one observation. One junction end disagrees with the germline gene, perhaps due to a read error. The chain links TRBV24-1 to TRBJ2-3; 8 positions agree with TRBD2. Germline V gives CDR1 KGHDR, CDR2 SFDVKD. The CDR3 covers 16 residues. The CDR3: CATSDLYRGGTGTQYF. For the CDR3, the DNA is TGTGCCACCAGTGATTTGTATCGGGGGGGCACAGGTACGCAGTATTTT.

The chain has TRBV6-2 or TRBV6-3 and TRBJ1-1, with D possibly TRBD1 on 6 matching bases. Trimming removed 5 bases from V and 8 bases from J, with 12 bases in between. The CDR3 extends over 12 amino acids. From germline, CDR1 is MNHEY and CDR2 SVGEGT. CDR3 DNA: TGTGCCAGCAGTCACGGGACACCCGAAGCTTTCTTT. Amino acid sequence: CASSHGTPEAFF.